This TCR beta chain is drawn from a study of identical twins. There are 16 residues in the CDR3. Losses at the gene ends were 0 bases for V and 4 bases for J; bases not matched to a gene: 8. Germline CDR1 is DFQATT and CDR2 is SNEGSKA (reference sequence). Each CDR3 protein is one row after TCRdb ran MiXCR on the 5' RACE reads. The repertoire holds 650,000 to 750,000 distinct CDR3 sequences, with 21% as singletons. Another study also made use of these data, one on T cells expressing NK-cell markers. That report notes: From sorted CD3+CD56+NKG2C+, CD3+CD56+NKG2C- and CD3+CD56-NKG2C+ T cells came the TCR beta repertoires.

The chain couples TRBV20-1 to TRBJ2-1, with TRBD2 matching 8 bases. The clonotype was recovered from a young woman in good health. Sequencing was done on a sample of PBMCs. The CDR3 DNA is TGCAGTGCTAGAGATGGGGCGGGAGGACATTACAATGAGCAGTTCTTC. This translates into CSARDGAGGHYNEQFF.